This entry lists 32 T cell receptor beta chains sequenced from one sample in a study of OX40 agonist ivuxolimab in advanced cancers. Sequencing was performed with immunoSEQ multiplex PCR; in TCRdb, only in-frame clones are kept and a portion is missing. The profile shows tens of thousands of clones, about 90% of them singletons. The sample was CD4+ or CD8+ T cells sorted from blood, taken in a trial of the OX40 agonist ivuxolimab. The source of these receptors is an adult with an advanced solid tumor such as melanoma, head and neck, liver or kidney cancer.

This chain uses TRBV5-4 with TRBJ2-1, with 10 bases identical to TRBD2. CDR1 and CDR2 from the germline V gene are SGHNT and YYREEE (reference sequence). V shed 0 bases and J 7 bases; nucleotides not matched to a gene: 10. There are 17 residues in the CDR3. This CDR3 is CASSLAGLAGVGNEQFF. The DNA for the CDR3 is TGTGCCAGCAGCTTGGCCGGCCTAGCGGGAGTCGGGAATGAGCAGTTCTTC.

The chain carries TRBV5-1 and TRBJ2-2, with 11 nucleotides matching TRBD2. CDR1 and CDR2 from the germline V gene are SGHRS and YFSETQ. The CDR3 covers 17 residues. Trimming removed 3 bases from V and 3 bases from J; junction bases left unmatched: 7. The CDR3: CASSWDTSGGYTGELFF. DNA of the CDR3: TGCGCCAGCAGCTGGGACACTAGCGGGGGTTACACCGGGGAGCTGTTTTTT.

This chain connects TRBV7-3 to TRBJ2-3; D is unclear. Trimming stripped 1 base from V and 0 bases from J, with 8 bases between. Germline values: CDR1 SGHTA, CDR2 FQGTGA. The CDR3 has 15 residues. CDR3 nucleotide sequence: TGTGCCAGCAGCTTAAGTTATTCTAGCACAGATACGCAGTATTTT. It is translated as CASSLSYSSTDTQYF. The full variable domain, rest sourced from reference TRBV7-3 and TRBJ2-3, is GAGVSQTPSNKVTEKGKYVELRCDPISGHTALYWYRQSLGQGPEFLIYFQGTGAADDSGLPNDRFFAVRPEGSVSTLKIQRTERGDSAVYLCASSLSYSSTDTQYFGPGTRLTVL.

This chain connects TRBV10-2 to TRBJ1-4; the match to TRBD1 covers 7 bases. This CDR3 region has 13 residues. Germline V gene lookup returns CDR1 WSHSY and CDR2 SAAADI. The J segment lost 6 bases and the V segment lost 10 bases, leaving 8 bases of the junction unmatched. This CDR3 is CATNRGFDEKLFF. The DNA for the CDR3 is TGCGCCACAAACAGGGGATTCGATGAAAAACTGTTTTTT.

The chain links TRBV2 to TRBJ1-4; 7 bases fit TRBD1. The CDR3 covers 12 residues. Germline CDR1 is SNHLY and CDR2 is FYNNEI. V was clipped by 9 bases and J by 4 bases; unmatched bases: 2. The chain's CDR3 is CARGQVNEKLFF. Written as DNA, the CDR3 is TGTGCCAGAGGACAGGTTAATGAAAAACTGTTTTTT. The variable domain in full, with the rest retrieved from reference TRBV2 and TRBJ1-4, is EPEVTQTPSHQVTQMGQEVILRCVPISNHLYFYWYRQILGQKVEFLVSFYNNEISEKSEIFDDQFSVERPDGSNFTLKIRSTKLEDSAMYFCARGQVNEKLFFGSGTQLSVL.

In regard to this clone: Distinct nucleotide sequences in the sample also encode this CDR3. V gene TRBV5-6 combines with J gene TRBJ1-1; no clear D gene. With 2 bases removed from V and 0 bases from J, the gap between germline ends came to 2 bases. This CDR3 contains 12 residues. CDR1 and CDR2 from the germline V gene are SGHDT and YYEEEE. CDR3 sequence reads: CASSFLNTEAFF. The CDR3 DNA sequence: TGTGCCAGCAGCTTCCTGAACACTGAAGCTTTCTTT.

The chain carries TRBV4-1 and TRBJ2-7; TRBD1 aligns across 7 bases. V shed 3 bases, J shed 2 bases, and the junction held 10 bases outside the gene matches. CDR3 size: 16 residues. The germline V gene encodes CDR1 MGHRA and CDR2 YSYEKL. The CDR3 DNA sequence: TGCGCCAGCAGCCATCCGATCGGCAGGGGGACCTACGAGCAGTACTTC. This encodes CASSHPIGRGTYEQYF.

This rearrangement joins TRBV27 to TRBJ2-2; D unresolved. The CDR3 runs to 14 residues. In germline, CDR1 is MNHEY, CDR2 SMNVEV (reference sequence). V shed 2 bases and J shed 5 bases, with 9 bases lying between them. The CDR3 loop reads CASSLGPETGELFF. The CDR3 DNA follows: TGTGCCAGCAGTTTAGGTCCTGAAACCGGGGAGCTGTTTTTT.

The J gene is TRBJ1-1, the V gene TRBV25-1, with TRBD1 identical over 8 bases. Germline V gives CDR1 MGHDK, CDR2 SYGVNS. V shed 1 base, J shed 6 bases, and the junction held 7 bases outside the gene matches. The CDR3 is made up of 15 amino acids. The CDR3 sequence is CASSEWTGTEAEAFF. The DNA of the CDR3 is TGTGCCAGCAGTGAATGGACAGGGACGGAGGCTGAAGCTTTCTTT.

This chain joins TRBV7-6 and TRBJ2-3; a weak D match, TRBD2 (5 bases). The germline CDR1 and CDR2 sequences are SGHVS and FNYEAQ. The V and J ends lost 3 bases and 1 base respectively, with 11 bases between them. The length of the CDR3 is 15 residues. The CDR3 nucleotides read TGTGCCAGCAGCTTTTGGGAGAGCCGCACAGATACGCAGTATTTT. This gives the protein CASSFWESRTDTQYF. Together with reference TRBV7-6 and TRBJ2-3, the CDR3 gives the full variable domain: GAGVSQSPRYKVTKRGQDVALRCDPISGHVSLYWYRQALGQGPEFLTYFNYEAQQDKSGLPNDRFSAERPEGSISTLTIQRTEQRDSAMYRCASSFWESRTDTQYFGPGTRLTVL.

CDR3 DNA sequence: TGTGCCAGCACTTCAACGGGGAGCTACGAGCAGTACTTC. As protein: CASTSTGSYEQYF. The chain is built from TRBV27 and TRBJ2-7; perhaps TRBD2 as D (5 bases). The CDR3 length is 13 residues. V was trimmed by 7 bases and J by 3 bases, leaving 13 bases between them. CDR1 is MNHEY and CDR2 is SMNVEV in the germline V gene (reference sequence).

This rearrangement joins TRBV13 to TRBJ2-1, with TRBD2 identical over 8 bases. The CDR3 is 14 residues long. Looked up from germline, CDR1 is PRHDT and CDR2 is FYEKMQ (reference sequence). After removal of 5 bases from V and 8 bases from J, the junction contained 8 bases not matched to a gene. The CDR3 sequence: CASSPGLDLYEQFF. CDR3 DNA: TGTGCCAGCAGCCCGGGACTAGATCTCTATGAGCAGTTCTTC.

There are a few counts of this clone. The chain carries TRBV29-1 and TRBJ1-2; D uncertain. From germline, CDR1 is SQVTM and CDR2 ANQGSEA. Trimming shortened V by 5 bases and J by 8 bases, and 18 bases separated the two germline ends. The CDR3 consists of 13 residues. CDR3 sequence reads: CSVLPTWDGGYTF. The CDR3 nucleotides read TGCAGCGTTTTGCCCACTTGGGATGGCGGCTACACCTTC.

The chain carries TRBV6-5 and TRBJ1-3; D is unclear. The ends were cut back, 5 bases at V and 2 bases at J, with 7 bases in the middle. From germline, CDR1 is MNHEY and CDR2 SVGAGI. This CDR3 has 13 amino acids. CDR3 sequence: CASSPQTGNTIYF. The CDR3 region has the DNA TGTGCCAGCAGTCCCCAGACTGGAAACACCATATATTTT.

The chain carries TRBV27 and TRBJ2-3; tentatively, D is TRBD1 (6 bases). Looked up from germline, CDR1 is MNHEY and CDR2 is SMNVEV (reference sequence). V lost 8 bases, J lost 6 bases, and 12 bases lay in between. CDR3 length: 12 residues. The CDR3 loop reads CASSRGWDTQYF. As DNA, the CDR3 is TGTGCCAGCTCCAGGGGATGGGATACGCAGTATTTT.

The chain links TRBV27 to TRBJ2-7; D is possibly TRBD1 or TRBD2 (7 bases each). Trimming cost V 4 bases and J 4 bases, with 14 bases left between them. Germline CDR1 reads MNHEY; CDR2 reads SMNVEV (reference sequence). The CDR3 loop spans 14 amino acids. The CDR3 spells CASSYRGGQYEQYF. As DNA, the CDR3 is TGTGCCAGCAGTTACAGGGGAGGGCAATACGAGCAGTACTTC.

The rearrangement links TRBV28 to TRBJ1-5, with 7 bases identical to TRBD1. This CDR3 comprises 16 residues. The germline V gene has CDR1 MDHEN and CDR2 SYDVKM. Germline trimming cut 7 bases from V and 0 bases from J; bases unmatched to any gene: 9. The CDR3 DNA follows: TGTGCCAGCAACCCGGAGACAGGGATTAGCAATCAGCCCCAGCATTTT. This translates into CASNPETGISNQPQHF. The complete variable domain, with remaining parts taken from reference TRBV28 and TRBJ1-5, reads DVKVTQSSRYLVKRTGEKVFLECVQDMDHENMFWYRQDPGLGLRLIYFSYDVKMKEKGDIPEGYSVSREKKERFSLILESASTNQTSMYLCASNPETGISNQPQHFGDGTRLSIL.

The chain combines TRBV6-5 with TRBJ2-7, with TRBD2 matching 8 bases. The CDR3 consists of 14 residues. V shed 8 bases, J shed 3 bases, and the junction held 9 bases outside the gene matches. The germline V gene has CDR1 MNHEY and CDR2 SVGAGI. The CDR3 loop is CASGLIGTSYEQYF. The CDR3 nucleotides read TGTGCCAGCGGATTAATCGGGACTAGCTACGAGCAGTACTTC.

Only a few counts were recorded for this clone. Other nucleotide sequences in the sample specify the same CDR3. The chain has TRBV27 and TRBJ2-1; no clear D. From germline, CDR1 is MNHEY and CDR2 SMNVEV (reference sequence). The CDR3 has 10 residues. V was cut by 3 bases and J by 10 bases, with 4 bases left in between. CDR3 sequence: CASSFPEQFF. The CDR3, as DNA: TGTGCCAGCAGTTTTCCGGAGCAGTTCTTC.

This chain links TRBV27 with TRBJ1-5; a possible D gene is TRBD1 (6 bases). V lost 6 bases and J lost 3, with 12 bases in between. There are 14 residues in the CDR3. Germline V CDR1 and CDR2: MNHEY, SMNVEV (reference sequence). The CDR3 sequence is CASRLSGANQPQHF. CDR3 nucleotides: TGTGCCAGCAGGCTCTCAGGGGCCAATCAGCCCCAGCATTTT.

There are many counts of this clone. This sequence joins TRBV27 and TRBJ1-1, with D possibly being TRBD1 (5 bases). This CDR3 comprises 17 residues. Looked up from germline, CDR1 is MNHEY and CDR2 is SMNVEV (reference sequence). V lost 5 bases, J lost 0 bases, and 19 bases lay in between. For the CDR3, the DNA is TGTGCCAGCAGTCAAGCGTATTACAGGACCATGAACACTGAAGCTTTCTTT. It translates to CASSQAYYRTMNTEAFF.

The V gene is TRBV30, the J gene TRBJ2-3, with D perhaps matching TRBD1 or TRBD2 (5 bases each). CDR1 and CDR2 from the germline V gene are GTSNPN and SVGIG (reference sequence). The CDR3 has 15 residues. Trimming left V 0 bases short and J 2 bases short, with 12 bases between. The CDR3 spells CAWSVGTTHTDTQYF. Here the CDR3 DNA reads TGTGCCTGGAGTGTTGGGACCACCCACACAGATACGCAGTATTTT.

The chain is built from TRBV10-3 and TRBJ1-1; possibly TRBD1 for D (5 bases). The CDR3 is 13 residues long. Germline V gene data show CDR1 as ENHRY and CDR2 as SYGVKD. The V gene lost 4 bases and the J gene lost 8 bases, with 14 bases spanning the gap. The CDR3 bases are TGTGCCATCAGTGTAGGGCTAGGGGCCGAAGCTTTCTTT. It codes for CAISVGLGAEAFF.

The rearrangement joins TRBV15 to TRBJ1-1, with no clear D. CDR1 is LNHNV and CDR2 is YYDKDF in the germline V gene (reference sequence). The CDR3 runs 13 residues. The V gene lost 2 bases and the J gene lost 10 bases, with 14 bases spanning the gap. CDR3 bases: TGTGCCACCAGCAGAAACGGACCGGGAGGAGCTTTCTTT. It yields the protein CATSRNGPGGAFF.

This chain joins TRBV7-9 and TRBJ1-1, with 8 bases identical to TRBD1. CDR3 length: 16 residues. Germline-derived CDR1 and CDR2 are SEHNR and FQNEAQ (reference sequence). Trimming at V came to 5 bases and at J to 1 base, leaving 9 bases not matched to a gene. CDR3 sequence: CASSPGQGQPNTEAFF. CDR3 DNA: TGTGCCAGCAGCCCTGGACAGGGCCAGCCGAACACTGAAGCTTTCTTT.

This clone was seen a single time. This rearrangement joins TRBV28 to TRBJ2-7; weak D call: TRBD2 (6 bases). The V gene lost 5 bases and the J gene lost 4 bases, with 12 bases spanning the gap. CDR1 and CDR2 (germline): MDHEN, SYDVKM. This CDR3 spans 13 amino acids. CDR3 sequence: CASSRLGGYEQYF. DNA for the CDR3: TGTGCCAGCAGTCGGTTGGGGGGATACGAGCAGTACTTC.

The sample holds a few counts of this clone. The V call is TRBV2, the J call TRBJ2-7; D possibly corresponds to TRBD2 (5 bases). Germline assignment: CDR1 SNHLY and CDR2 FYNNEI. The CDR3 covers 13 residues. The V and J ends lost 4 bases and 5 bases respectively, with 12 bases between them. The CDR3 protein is CASSGLAYNEQYF. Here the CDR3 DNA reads TGTGCCAGCAGTGGGCTAGCATACAACGAGCAGTACTTC.

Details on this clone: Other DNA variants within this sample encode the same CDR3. The CDR3 DNA reads TGTGCCAGCAGCCCGCGGACAGGCTACGAGCAGTACTTC. Translation: CASSPRTGYEQYF. The chain couples TRBV7-9 to TRBJ2-7; TRBD1 matches 7 bases. Germline CDR1 reads SEHNR; CDR2 reads FQNEAQ (reference sequence). The CDR3 is made up of 13 amino acids. V was clipped by 5 bases and J by 3 bases; unmatched bases: 4.

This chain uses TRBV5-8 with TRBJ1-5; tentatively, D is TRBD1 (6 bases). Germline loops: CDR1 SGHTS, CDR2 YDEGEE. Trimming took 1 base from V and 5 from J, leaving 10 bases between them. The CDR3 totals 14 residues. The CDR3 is CASSLLAGDQPQHF. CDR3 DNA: TGTGCCAGCAGCTTGCTGGCAGGGGATCAGCCCCAGCATTTT.

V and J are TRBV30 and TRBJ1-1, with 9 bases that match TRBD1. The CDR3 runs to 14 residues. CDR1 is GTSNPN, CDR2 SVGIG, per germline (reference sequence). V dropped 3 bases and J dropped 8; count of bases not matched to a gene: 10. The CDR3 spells CAWRENPGQGEAFF. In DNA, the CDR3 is TGTGCCTGGAGAGAAAATCCGGGACAGGGAGAAGCTTTCTTT. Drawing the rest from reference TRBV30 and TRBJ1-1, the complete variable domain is SQTIHQWPATLVQPVGSPLSLECTVEGTSNPNLYWYRQAAGRGLQLLFYSVGIGQISSEVPQNLSASRPQDRQFILSSKKLLLSDSGFYLCAWRENPGQGEAFFGQGTRLTVV.

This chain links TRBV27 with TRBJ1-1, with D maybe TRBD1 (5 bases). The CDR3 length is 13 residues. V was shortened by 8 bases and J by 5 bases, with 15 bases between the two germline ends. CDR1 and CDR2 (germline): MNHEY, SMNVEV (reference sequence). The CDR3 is CASAFGRGTEAFF. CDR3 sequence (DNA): TGTGCCAGCGCGTTCGGGAGGGGAACTGAAGCTTTCTTT.

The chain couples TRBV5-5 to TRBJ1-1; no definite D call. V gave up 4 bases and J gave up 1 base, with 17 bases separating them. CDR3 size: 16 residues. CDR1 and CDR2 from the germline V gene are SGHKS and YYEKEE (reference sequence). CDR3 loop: CASSPWTIAGNTEAFF. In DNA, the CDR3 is TGTGCCAGCAGCCCCTGGACGATTGCGGGGAACACTGAAGCTTTCTTT.